What follows is one T cell receptor beta chain and its context. Using unique molecular identifiers, the investigators prepared the TCRbeta library. One entry per CDR3 protein, called by TCRdb with MiXCR from the PCR reads. The profile shows 330,000 or so distinct CDR3 sequences, 10% of them singletons. This sample is part of a study of T-cell reconstitution after alpha-beta-depleted transplantation in children. Germline V gives CDR1 MGHRA, CDR2 YSYEKL. The CDR3 consists of 14 residues. With 3 bases removed from V and 5 bases from J, the gap between germline ends came to 13 bases. This TCR was recovered from a human donor who donated a stem cell graft to a child with acute lymphoblastic leukemia. This rearrangement joins TRBV4-1 to TRBJ1-1, with D possibly matching TRBD1 (5 bases). The starting material was PBMCs from the stem cell graft donor, obtained from the stem cell graft. This CDR3 reads CASSQGPQGTEAFF. CDR3 coding DNA: TGCGCCAGCAGCCAGGGACCTCAAGGGACTGAAGCTTTCTTT.